This T cell receptor beta chain is from a study of blood T cells in healthy people across ages. Losses at the gene ends were 8 bases for V and 5 bases for J; bases not matched to a gene: 8. The CDR3 has 12 amino acids. The germline gives CDR1 DFQATT, CDR2 SNEGSKA (reference sequence). Primers used in a second PCR of about 7 to 12 cycles were a sample-barcoded 5' primer and a J-beta primer mix. Every sample gave at least 2.5 million paired-end reads containing CDR3. TCRdb fed the 5' RACE reads into MiXCR, producing one record per CDR3 protein. The data contain about 1 million distinct CDR3 sequences, roughly 45% of them singletons. Donors gave around 10 milliliters of peripheral blood apiece. Turning to this clonotype: No antigen is known for it.

Broader study findings: Diversity was higher, and naive CD4+ cells more numerous, in long-lived donors than in aged donors.

Specimen: blood. The source is a woman aged 55-69 years in good health. The V call is TRBV20-1, the J call TRBJ1-2, with 7 bases lining up with TRBD1. The CDR3 is CSTRQGYYGYTF. The CDR3 bases are TGCAGTACTCGACAGGGTTATTATGGCTACACCTTC.